These T cell receptor beta chains were read from a single sample in a study of blood T cell repertoires in COVID-19. TCRdb keeps only in-frame clones here, not all; method: immunoSEQ multiplex PCR. The sample includes some 75,000 clones, 65% to 85% of them seen just once. Specimen: peripheral blood. The receptors stem from a man in his forties or fifties with COVID-19, enrolled during active disease. CDR3s include the opening cysteine and the closing phenylalanine or tryptophan. Fields, in order: CDR3 protein, clone size, V gene, J gene, CDR3 length. Clone size is not always given. Where it is, it says once, few, many or a class for expanded clones.

CDR3aa: CASSPETGGPPNYGYTF
abundance: .
v_gene: TRBV5-4
j_gene: TRBJ1-2
len: 17

CDR3aa: CASSQTGGGETQYF
abundance: .
v_gene: TRBV3-1/TRBV3-2
j_gene: TRBJ2-5
len: 14

CDR3aa: CASSAQGGARNTIYF
abundance: once
v_gene: TRBV7-2
j_gene: TRBJ1-3
len: 15

CDR3aa: CAANRDRGGNSPLHF
abundance: .
v_gene: TRBV6-5
j_gene: TRBJ1-6
len: 15

CDR3aa: CASRTGQGPGYTF
abundance: .
v_gene: TRBV19
j_gene: TRBJ1-2
len: 13

CDR3aa: CASSGDRGTNYGYTF
abundance: .
v_gene: TRBV2
j_gene: TRBJ1-2
len: 15

CDR3aa: CASSKGPGSRFGNTIYF
abundance: .
v_gene: TRBV21-1
j_gene: TRBJ1-3
len: 17

CDR3aa: CASSYSRANRGYGYTF
abundance: .
v_gene: TRBV6-5
j_gene: TRBJ1-2
len: 16

CDR3aa: CASSPQEADTEAFF
abundance: .
v_gene: TRBV18
j_gene: TRBJ1-1
len: 14

CDR3aa: CASSQDHTGSSGANVLTF
abundance: .
v_gene: TRBV3-1/TRBV3-2
j_gene: TRBJ2-6
len: 18

CDR3aa: CASSLAGAPGDEQFF
abundance: .
v_gene: TRBV11-3
j_gene: TRBJ2-1
len: 15

CDR3aa: CASSVATSGAGEQFF
abundance: .
v_gene: TRBV9
j_gene: TRBJ2-1
len: 15

CDR3aa: CASKETSPVDEQFF
abundance: .
v_gene: TRBV28
j_gene: TRBJ2-1
len: 14

CDR3aa: CASSPGPTGDSYEQYF
abundance: .
v_gene: TRBV5-1
j_gene: TRBJ2-7
len: 16

CDR3aa: CASSPYNEQFF
abundance: .
v_gene: TRBV5-8
j_gene: TRBJ2-1
len: 11

CDR3aa: CASSLNRGRTEAFF
abundance: many
v_gene: TRBV7-2
j_gene: TRBJ1-1
len: 14

CDR3aa: CASSDLLGSTGELFF
abundance: .
v_gene: TRBV6-1
j_gene: TRBJ2-2
len: 15

CDR3aa: CASSLTGLGYSPLHF
abundance: once
v_gene: TRBV5-1
j_gene: TRBJ1-6
len: 15

CDR3aa: CASSLIYTEAFF
abundance: .
v_gene: TRBV12-3/TRBV12-4
j_gene: TRBJ1-1
len: 12

CDR3aa: CASSIYHRGNTEAFF
abundance: .
v_gene: TRBV19
j_gene: TRBJ1-1
len: 15

CDR3aa: CASSPGGTEAFF
abundance: few
v_gene: TRBV2
j_gene: TRBJ1-1
len: 12

CDR3aa: CASRIAGESYNEQFF
abundance: .
v_gene: TRBV28
j_gene: TRBJ2-1
len: 15

CDR3aa: CASSIDPGTDTQYF
abundance: .
v_gene: TRBV19
j_gene: TRBJ2-3
len: 14

CDR3aa: CASSFGGDQPQHF
abundance: .
v_gene: TRBV7-9
j_gene: TRBJ1-5
len: 13

CDR3aa: CASADTRNQPQHF
abundance: .
v_gene: TRBV7-2
j_gene: TRBJ1-5
len: 13

CDR3aa: CASSLTGTSLYEQYF
abundance: .
v_gene: TRBV11-2
j_gene: TRBJ2-7
len: 15

CDR3aa: CASSLMAGGNTGELFF
abundance: few
v_gene: TRBV7-3
j_gene: TRBJ2-2
len: 16

CDR3aa: CATSVAGGHGYTF
abundance: .
v_gene: TRBV24-1
j_gene: TRBJ1-2
len: 13

CDR3aa: CATSDPTTEGNYGYTF
abundance: once
v_gene: TRBV24-1
j_gene: TRBJ1-2
len: 16

CDR3aa: CATSDQLYGYTF
abundance: .
v_gene: TRBV24-1
j_gene: TRBJ1-2
len: 12

CDR3aa: CASSSGDYTEAFF
abundance: few
v_gene: TRBV6-2/TRBV6-3
j_gene: TRBJ1-1
len: 13

CDR3aa: CASSLGREGNQPQHF
abundance: .
v_gene: TRBV19
j_gene: TRBJ1-5
len: 15

CDR3aa: CAWSIVTDNSPLHF
abundance: .
v_gene: TRBV30
j_gene: TRBJ1-6
len: 14

CDR3aa: CASSLIQANTEAFF
abundance: .
v_gene: TRBV5-6
j_gene: TRBJ1-1
len: 14

CDR3aa: CAGRGGIEGNQPQHF
abundance: .
v_gene: TRBV28
j_gene: TRBJ1-5
len: 15

CDR3aa: CASSISVSRDNREYGYTF
abundance: .
v_gene: TRBV21-1
j_gene: TRBJ1-2
len: 18

CDR3aa: CASSSLEGHQPQHF
abundance: few
v_gene: TRBV6-5
j_gene: TRBJ1-5
len: 14